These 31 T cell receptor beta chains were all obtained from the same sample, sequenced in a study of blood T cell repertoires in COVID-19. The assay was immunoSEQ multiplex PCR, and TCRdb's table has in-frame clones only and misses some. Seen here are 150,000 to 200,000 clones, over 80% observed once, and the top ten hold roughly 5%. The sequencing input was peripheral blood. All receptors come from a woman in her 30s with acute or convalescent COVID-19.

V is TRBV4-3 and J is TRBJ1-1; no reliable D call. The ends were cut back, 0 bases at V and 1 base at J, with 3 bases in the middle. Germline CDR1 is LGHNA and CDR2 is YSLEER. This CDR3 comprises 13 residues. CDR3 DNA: TGCGCCAGCAGCCAAGACAGGAACACTGAAGCTTTCTTT. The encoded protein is CASSQDRNTEAFF.

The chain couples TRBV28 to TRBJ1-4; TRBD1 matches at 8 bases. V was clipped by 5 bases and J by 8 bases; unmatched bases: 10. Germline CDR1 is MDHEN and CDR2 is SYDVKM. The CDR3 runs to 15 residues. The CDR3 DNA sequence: TGTGCCAGCAGTCCCCCGGACAGGGTGAGGGAAAAACTGTTTTTT. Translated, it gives CASSPPDRVREKLFF.

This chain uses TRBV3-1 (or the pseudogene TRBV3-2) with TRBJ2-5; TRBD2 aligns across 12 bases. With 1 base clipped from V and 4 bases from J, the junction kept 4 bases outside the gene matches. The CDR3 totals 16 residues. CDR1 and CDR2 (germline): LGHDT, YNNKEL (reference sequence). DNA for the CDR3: TGTGCCAGCAGCCAAGTAGCTAGCGGGGGGGCAGAGACCCAGTACTTC. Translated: CASSQVASGGAETQYF.

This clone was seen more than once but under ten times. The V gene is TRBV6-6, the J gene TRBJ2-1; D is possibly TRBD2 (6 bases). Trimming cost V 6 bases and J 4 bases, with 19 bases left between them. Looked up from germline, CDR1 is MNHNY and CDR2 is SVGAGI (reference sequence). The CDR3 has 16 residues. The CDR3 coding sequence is TGTGCCAGCAGCCCCCTGGGGCGGGGCCCTTACAATGAGCAGTTCTTC. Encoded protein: CASSPLGRGPYNEQFF.

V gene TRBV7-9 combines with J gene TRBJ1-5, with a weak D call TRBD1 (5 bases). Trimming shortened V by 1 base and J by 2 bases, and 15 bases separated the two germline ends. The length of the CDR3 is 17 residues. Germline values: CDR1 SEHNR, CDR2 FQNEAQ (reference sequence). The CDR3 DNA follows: TGTGCCAGCAGCTTAGATTTCTCGGGGGTTGGCAATCAGCCCCAGCATTTT. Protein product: CASSLDFSGVGNQPQHF.

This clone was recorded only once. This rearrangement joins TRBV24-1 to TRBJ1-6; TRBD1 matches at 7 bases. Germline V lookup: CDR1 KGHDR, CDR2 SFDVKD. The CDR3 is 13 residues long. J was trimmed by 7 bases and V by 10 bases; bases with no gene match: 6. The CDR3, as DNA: TGTGCCACTCACAGGGGAGCGAATTCACCCCTCCACTTT. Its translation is CATHRGANSPLHF.

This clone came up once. This CDR3 is CAINMGATGELFF. The CDR3 bases are TGTGCCATCAATATGGGGGCCACCGGGGAGCTGTTTTTT. The V and J genes are TRBV10-3 and TRBJ2-2; D possibly corresponds to TRBD1 (6 bases). Trimming took 7 bases from V and 4 from J, leaving 10 bases between them. The CDR3 contains 13 residues. Germline-derived CDR1 and CDR2 are ENHRY and SYGVKD.

The CDR3 spells CASSTGTGGPYETQYF. The CDR3 DNA reads TGTGCCAGCAGTACGGGAACGGGAGGGCCCTATGAGACCCAGTACTTC. V usage is TRBV25-1 and J usage is TRBJ2-5, with 8 bases that match TRBD2. The V gene end was trimmed by 5 bases and the J gene end by 5 bases; junction bases not matched to a gene: 13. The length of the CDR3 is 16 residues. Germline CDR1 MGHDK, CDR2 SYGVNS.

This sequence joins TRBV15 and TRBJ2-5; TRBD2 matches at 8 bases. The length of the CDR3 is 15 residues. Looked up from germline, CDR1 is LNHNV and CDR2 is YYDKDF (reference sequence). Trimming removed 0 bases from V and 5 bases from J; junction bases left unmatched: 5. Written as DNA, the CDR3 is TGTGCCACCAGCAGAGAGCGGGGGGTAGGGGAGACCCAGTACTTC. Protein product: CATSRERGVGETQYF. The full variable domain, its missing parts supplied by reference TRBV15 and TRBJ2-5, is DAMVIQNPRYQVTQFGKPVTLSCSQTLNHNVMYWYQQKSSQAPKLLFHYYDKDFNNEADTPDNFQSRRPNTSFCFLDIRSPGLGDTAMYLCATSRERGVGETQYFGPGTRLLVL.

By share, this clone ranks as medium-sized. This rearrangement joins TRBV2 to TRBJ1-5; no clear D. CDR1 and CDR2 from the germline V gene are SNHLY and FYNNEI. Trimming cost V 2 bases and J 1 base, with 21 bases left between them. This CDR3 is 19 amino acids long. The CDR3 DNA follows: TGTGCCAGCAGTGAATCCGGGGTGGGTTTAGGTTCGAGCAATCAGCCCCAGCATTTT. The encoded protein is CASSESGVGLGSSNQPQHF.

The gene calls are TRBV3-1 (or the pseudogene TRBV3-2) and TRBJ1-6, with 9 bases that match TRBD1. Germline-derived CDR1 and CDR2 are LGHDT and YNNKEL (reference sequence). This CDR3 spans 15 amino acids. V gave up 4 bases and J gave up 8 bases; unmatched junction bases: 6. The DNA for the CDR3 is TGTGCCAGCAGCCCCGGGACAGGGCAACATTCACCCCTCCACTTT. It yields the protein CASSPGTGQHSPLHF.

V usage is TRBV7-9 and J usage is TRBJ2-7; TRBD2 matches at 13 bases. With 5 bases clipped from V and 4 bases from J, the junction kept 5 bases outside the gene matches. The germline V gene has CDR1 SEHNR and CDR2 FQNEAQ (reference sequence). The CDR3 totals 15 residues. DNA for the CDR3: TGTGCCAGCAGCGGAACGGGACTAGCGGGATACGAGCAGTACTTC. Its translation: CASSGTGLAGYEQYF.

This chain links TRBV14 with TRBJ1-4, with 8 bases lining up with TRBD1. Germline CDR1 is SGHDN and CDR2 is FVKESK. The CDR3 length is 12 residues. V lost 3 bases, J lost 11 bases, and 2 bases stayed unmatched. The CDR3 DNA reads TGTGCCAGCAGCCAGACAGGGGCTAAACTGTTTTTT. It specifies CASSQTGAKLFF.

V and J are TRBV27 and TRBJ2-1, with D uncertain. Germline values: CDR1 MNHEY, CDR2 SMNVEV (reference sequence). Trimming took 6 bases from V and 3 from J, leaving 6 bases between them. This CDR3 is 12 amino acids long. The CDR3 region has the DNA TGTGCCAGCAGGCGAGGCTACAATGAGCAGTTCTTC. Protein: CASRRGYNEQFF.

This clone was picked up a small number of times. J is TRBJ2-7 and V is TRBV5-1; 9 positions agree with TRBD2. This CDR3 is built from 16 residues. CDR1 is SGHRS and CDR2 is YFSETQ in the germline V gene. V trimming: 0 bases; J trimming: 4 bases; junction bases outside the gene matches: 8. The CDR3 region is CASSLGLGSGSYEQYF. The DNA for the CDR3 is TGCGCCAGCAGCTTGGGTCTGGGTAGCGGGAGTTACGAGCAGTACTTC.

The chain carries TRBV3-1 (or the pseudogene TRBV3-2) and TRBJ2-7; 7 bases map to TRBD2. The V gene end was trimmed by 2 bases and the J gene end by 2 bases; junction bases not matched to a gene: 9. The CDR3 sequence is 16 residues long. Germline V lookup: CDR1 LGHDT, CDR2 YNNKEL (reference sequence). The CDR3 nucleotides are TGTGCCAGCAGCCAACCGCCCGAGACTAGCCCCTACGAGCAGTACTTC. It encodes CASSQPPETSPYEQYF.

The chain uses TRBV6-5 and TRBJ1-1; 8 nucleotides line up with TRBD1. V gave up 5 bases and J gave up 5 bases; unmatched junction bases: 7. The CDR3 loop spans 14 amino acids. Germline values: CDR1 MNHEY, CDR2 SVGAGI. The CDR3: CASSPTGGGTEAFF. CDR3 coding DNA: TGTGCCAGCAGTCCCACAGGGGGAGGGACTGAAGCTTTCTTT.

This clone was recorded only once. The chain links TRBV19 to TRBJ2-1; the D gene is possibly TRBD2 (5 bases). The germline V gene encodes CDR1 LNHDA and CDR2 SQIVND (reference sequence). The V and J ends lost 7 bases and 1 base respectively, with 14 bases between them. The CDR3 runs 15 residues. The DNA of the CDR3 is TGTGCCAGTAAGCCCACTAGTGTGTCCTACAATGAGCAGTTCTTC. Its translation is CASKPTSVSYNEQFF.

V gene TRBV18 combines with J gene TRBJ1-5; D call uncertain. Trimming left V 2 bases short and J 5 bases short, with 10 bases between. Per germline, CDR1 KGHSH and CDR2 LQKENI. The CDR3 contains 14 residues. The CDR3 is CASSPKERDQPQHF. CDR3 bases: TGTGCCAGCTCACCAAAGGAACGGGATCAGCCCCAGCATTTT.

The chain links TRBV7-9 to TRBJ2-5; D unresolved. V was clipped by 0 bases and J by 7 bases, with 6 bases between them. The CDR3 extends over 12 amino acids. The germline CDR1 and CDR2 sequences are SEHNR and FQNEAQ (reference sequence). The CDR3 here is CASSLAVGTQYF. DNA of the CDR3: TGTGCCAGCAGCTTAGCGGTCGGGACCCAGTACTTC.

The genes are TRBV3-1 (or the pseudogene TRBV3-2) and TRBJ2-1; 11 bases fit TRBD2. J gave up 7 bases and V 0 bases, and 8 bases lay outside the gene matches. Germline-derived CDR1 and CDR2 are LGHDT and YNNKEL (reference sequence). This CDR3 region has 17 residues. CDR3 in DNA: TGTGCCAGCAGCCAAGAGCGGGTAGCGGGAGGGGGGAATGAGCAGTTCTTC. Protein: CASSQERVAGGGNEQFF.

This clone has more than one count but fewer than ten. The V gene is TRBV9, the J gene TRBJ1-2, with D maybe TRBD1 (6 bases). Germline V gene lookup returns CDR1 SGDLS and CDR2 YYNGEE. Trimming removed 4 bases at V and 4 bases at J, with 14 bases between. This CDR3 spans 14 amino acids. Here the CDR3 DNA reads TGTGCCAGCAGCACCCCAGGGACAACCTATGGCTACACCTTC. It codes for CASSTPGTTYGYTF.

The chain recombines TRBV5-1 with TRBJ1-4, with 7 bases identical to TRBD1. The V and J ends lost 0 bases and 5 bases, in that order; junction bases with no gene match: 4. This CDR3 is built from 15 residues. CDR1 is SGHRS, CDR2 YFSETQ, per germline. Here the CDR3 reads CASSLGGRGNEKLFF. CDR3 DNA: TGCGCCAGCAGCTTGGGCGGCAGGGGGAATGAAAAACTGTTTTTT.

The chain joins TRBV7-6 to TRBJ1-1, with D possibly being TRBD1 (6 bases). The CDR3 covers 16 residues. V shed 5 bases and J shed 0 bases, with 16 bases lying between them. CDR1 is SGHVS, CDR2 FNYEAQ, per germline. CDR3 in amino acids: CASSPYGGAVNTEAFF. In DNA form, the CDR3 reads TGTGCCAGCAGCCCCTATGGGGGGGCCGTGAACACTGAAGCTTTCTTT.

In DNA form, the CDR3 reads TGTGCCAGCAGCTTAGGGGGCTCCCCTAATGAAAAACTGTTTTTT. Its protein product is CASSLGGSPNEKLFF. This chain uses TRBV7-2 with TRBJ1-4; maybe TRBD1 (5 bases). The ends were cut back, 1 base at V and 3 bases at J, with 9 bases in the middle. Per germline, CDR1 SGHTA and CDR2 FQGNSA. The CDR3 is 15 residues long.

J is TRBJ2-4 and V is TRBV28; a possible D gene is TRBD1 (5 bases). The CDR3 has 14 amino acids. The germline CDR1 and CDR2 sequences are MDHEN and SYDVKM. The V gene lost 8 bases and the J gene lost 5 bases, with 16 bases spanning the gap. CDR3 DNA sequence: TGTGCCAGCCGTACTCCTAGGGGCCAAAACATTCAGTACTTC. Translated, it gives CASRTPRGQNIQYF.

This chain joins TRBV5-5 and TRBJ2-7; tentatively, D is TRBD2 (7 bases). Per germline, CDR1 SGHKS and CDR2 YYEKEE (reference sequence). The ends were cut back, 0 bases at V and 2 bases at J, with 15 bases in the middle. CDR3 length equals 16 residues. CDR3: CASSLVIGGVAYEQYF. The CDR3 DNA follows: TGTGCCAGCAGCTTGGTCATAGGGGGGGTGGCCTACGAGCAGTACTTC.

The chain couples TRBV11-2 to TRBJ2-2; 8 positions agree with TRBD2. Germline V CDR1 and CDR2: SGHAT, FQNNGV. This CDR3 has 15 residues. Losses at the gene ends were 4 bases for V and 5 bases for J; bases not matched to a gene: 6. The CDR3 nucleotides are TGTGCCAGCAGCTCCAGCGGGGGAGGTACCGGGGAGCTGTTTTTT. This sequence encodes CASSSSGGGTGELFF.

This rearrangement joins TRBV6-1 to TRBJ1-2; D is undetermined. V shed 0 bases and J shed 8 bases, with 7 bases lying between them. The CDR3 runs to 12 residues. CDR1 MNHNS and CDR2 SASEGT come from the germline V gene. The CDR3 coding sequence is TGTGCCAGCAGTGAAGCGCTTCGGGGCTACACCTTC. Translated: CASSEALRGYTF.

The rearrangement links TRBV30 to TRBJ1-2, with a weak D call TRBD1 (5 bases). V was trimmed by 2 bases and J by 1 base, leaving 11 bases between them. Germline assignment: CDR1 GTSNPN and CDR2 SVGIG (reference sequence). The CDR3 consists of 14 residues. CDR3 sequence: CAWSRTPLNYGYTF. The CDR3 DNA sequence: TGTGCCTGGAGTAGGACACCTCTTAACTATGGCTACACCTTC.

CDR3 sequence reads: CASSYLRQGVTYEQYF. CDR3 nucleotide sequence: TGTGCCAGCAGTTACCTCAGACAGGGGGTTACCTACGAGCAGTACTTC. This sequence joins TRBV6-6 and TRBJ2-7; 9 bases are a match to TRBD1. J gave up 2 bases and V 2 bases, and 7 bases lay outside the gene matches. This CDR3 comprises 16 residues. Germline values: CDR1 MNHNY, CDR2 SVGAGI (reference sequence).